The 22 T cell receptor beta chains presented below share a single source sample, sequenced in a study of cytomegalovirus exposure and HLA in healthy donors. The PCR used 60 Vbeta and 13 Jbeta primers. Clones were sequenced by immunoSEQ multiplex PCR, and TCRdb holds only the in-frame ones, with some missing. The repertoire includes roughly 170,000 clones, 70% to 85% of them detected once, and around 1.2% sits in the top ten. The sequencing sample was made of PBMCs. The receptors originated from a girl aged 2 to 10 in good health and CMV-seropositive.

The genes are TRBV18 and TRBJ2-1; D may be TRBD2 (5 bases). The CDR3 totals 12 residues. The germline CDR1 and CDR2 sequences are KGHSH and LQKENI. V dropped 6 bases and J dropped 10 bases, with 13 bases sitting between them. The CDR3 spells CASSQEVQEQFF. CDR3 nucleotide sequence: TGTGCCAGCTCCCAGGAGGTGCAGGAGCAGTTCTTC. Using reference TRBV18 and TRBJ2-1 for the parts outside the CDR3, the full variable domain is NAGVMQNPRHLVRRRGQEARLRCSPMKGHSHVYWYRQLPEEGLKFMVYLQKENIIDESGMPKERFSAEFPKEGPSILRIQQVVRGDSAAYFCASSQEVQEQFFGPGTRLTVL.

The V call is TRBV7-6, the J call TRBJ2-7; D is uncertain. CDR1 is SGHVS and CDR2 is FNYEAQ in the germline V gene. Between the trimmed V and J ends, which lost 5 bases and 6 bases, there was a span of 11 bases. The CDR3 totals 12 residues. This CDR3 reads CASSPQAVEQYF. The CDR3 coding sequence is TGTGCCAGCAGCCCCCAGGCAGTCGAGCAGTACTTC.

The rearrangement joins TRBV9 to TRBJ2-1; 9 nucleotides agree with TRBD2. From germline, CDR1 is SGDLS and CDR2 YYNGEE. CDR3 size: 17 residues. The V gene end was trimmed by 0 bases and the J gene end by 1 base; junction bases not matched to a gene: 5. The CDR3, as DNA: TGTGCCAGCAGCGTAGAGGACCTAGCGGGGTCCTACAATGAGCAGTTCTTC. Its translation: CASSVEDLAGSYNEQFF. The full variable domain, in which reference TRBV9 and TRBJ2-1 provide the parts outside the CDR3, is DSGVTQTPKHLITATGQRVTLRCSPRSGDLSVYWYQQSLDQGLQFLIQYYNGEERAKGNILERFSAQQFPDLHSELNLSSLELGDSALYFCASSVEDLAGSYNEQFFGPGTRLTVL.

This clone came up once. The chain recombines TRBV19 with TRBJ1-2; D is unclear. Trimming stripped 3 bases from V and 4 bases from J, with 9 bases between. The CDR3 is made up of 13 amino acids. Germline CDR1 and CDR2: LNHDA and SQIVND (reference sequence). CDR3 region: CASSIREGYGYTF. The CDR3 nucleotides read TGTGCCAGTAGTATTCGTGAGGGCTATGGCTACACCTTC.

This clone was observed many times. The chain combines TRBV28 with TRBJ1-6, with D perhaps TRBD1 (6 bases). Trimming removed 6 bases at V and 9 bases at J, with 27 bases between. Per germline, CDR1 MDHEN and CDR2 SYDVKM. This CDR3 has 18 residues. The CDR3: CASRREGGTSQGRSPLHF. CDR3 nucleotides: TGTGCCAGCAGAAGGGAGGGGGGGACATCCCAGGGGCGTTCACCCCTCCACTTT.

The chain combines TRBV18 with TRBJ2-7; 10 bases map to TRBD1. Trimming took 3 bases from V and 0 from J; bases not matched to a gene: 2. This CDR3 is 15 amino acids long. The germline V gene encodes CDR1 KGHSH and CDR2 LQKENI. CDR3 residues: CASSPDRGPSYEQYF. CDR3 nucleotides: TGTGCCAGCTCACCTGACAGGGGGCCCTCCTACGAGCAGTACTTC.

This clone occurred many times. The chain links TRBV2 to TRBJ1-5; D is perhaps TRBD1 (6 bases). Trimming stripped 4 bases from V and 4 bases from J, with 14 bases between. The CDR3 loop spans 15 amino acids. The germline V gene has CDR1 SNHLY and CDR2 FYNNEI. The CDR3 is CASSASQGRNQPQHF. The CDR3 DNA reads TGTGCCAGCAGTGCCTCACAGGGTCGGAATCAGCCCCAGCATTTT.

The rearrangement links TRBV18 to TRBJ2-1; 8 bases line up with TRBD2. The CDR3 consists of 18 residues. In germline, CDR1 is KGHSH, CDR2 LQKENI. Losses at the gene ends were 0 bases for V and 7 bases for J; bases not matched to a gene: 14. In DNA, the CDR3 is TGTGCCAGCTCACCACCGATCTTTGAGCGGGAGATTCGGAATGAGCAGTTCTTC. Protein: CASSPPIFEREIRNEQFF.

The chain couples TRBV5-1 to TRBJ2-5, with 10 bases aligning to TRBD1. This CDR3 has 16 amino acids. Germline trimming cut 4 bases from V and 1 base from J; bases unmatched to any gene: 7. CDR1 and CDR2 (germline): SGHRS, YFSETQ. The CDR3 sequence is CASSPGGQGGQETQYF. DNA for the CDR3: TGCGCCAGCAGCCCCGGTGGACAGGGGGGCCAAGAGACCCAGTACTTC. Complete variable domain (other parts from reference TRBV5-1 and TRBJ2-5): KAGVTQTPRYLIKTRGQQVTLSCSPISGHRSVSWYQQTPGQGLQFLFEYFSETQRNKGNFPGRFSGRQFSNSRSEMNVSTLELGDSALYLCASSPGGQGGQETQYFGPGTRLLVL.

A remark on this clone: Within the sample, other DNA sequences also encode this same CDR3. The rearrangement uses TRBV6-5 and TRBJ1-1; D call uncertain. The germline V gene has CDR1 MNHEY and CDR2 SVGAGI. V lost 4 bases, J lost 0 bases, and 9 bases lay in between. The CDR3 has 14 amino acids. DNA of the CDR3: TGTGCCAGCAGTTCCCGTGTCCTGAACACTGAAGCTTTCTTT. This codes for CASSSRVLNTEAFF.

This clone was counted a few times. The chain carries TRBV6-5 and TRBJ1-2; weak D call: TRBD1 (6 bases). The ends were cut back, 2 bases at V and 8 bases at J, with 21 bases in the middle. Germline assignment: CDR1 MNHEY and CDR2 SVGAGI. There are 16 residues in the CDR3. In nucleotides, the CDR3 is TGTGCCAGCAGTTACCTCCCTCCGTCTAGAAGGGGGGGCTACACCTTC. It translates to CASSYLPPSRRGGYTF.

J is TRBJ2-1 and V is TRBV28; 7 nucleotides agree with TRBD2. Trimming at V came to 3 bases and at J to 4 bases, leaving 15 bases not matched to a gene. This CDR3 contains 18 residues. CDR1 MDHEN and CDR2 SYDVKM come from the germline V gene. The CDR3 here is CASSFLGPGGLGYNEQFF. CDR3 sequence (DNA): TGTGCCAGCAGTTTTTTGGGTCCGGGAGGATTGGGATACAATGAGCAGTTCTTC.

The rearrangement uses TRBV19 and TRBJ2-2; D perhaps matches TRBD2 (6 bases). The CDR3 length is 15 residues. Germline lookup yields CDR1 LNHDA and CDR2 SQIVND (reference sequence). The V gene lost 3 bases and the J gene lost 4 bases, with 12 bases spanning the gap. The CDR3 coding sequence is TGTGCCAGTAGTATTGGGGGGATGGGCACCGGGGAGCTGTTTTTT. As protein: CASSIGGMGTGELFF.

The chain employs TRBV19 and TRBJ1-5; a weak D match, TRBD1 (5 bases). Germline-derived CDR1 and CDR2 are LNHDA and SQIVND (reference sequence). The V and J ends lost 5 bases and 7 bases respectively, with 15 bases between them. The CDR3 is 14 residues long. The DNA of the CDR3 is TGTGCCAGTAGTTTTTCAGGGATCGGACAGCCCCAGCATTTT. Protein product: CASSFSGIGQPQHF.

This chain's CDR3 is CASSEHVLAGTSYNEQFF. Here the CDR3 DNA reads TGTGCCAGCAGTGAGCATGTTCTAGCGGGAACCTCCTACAATGAGCAGTTCTTC. The chain combines TRBV6-1 with TRBJ2-1; 9 bases line up with TRBD2. V shed 3 bases and J 0 bases; nucleotides not matched to a gene: 9. Germline values: CDR1 MNHNS, CDR2 SASEGT. The CDR3 contains 18 residues.

The chain recombines TRBV28 with TRBJ2-7; TRBD2 aligns across 12 bases. The trim removed 7 bases at V and 0 bases at J, leaving 10 bases unmatched. The CDR3 length is 17 residues. The germline CDR1 and CDR2 sequences are MDHEN and SYDVKM. This CDR3 reads CASMTSGGAMSSYEQYF. The CDR3 DNA follows: TGTGCCAGCATGACTAGCGGGGGAGCCATGAGCTCCTACGAGCAGTACTTC.

This chain links TRBV5-1 with TRBJ2-1, with 7 bases fitting TRBD2. The J segment lost 13 bases and the V segment lost 0 bases, leaving 10 bases of the junction unmatched. Germline CDR1 and CDR2: SGHRS and YFSETQ. This CDR3 has 14 amino acids. The chain's CDR3 is CASSLAWTRDGQFF. CDR3 DNA sequence: TGCGCCAGCAGCTTGGCCTGGACTAGAGACGGACAGTTCTTC.

The genes are TRBV28 and TRBJ1-4, with 8 bases fitting TRBD1. CDR1 and CDR2 (germline): MDHEN, SYDVKM. Losses at the gene ends were 7 bases for V and 7 bases for J; bases not matched to a gene: 11. The CDR3 covers 15 residues. Written as DNA, the CDR3 is TGTGCCAGCAACCCGTCACAGGGGGTTGGTGAAAAACTGTTTTTT. Translating it yields CASNPSQGVGEKLFF. Variable domain in full (rest from reference TRBV28 and TRBJ1-4): DVKVTQSSRYLVKRTGEKVFLECVQDMDHENMFWYRQDPGLGLRLIYFSYDVKMKEKGDIPEGYSVSREKKERFSLILESASTNQTSMYLCASNPSQGVGEKLFFGSGTQLSVL.

The CDR3 DNA reads TGCGCCAGCAGCTTGTTGCCTGGGGGGGGTTCAATGAGTGGCTACACCTTC. Amino acid sequence: CASSLLPGGGSMSGYTF. The J gene is TRBJ1-2, the V gene TRBV5-1, with a weak D call TRBD1 (5 bases). The CDR3 length is 17 residues. The V end was cut by 1 base, the J end by 7 bases, with 23 bases between. Germline V gives CDR1 SGHRS, CDR2 YFSETQ.

The gene calls are TRBV27 and TRBJ2-5; TRBD2 might be the D (5 bases). CDR1 is MNHEY, CDR2 SMNVEV, per germline (reference sequence). V gave up 3 bases and J gave up 0 bases, with 17 bases separating them. The CDR3 length is 17 residues. In DNA, the CDR3 is TGTGCCAGCAGTTTTTCGGCTGCGTGGGAGCACCAAGAGACCCAGTACTTC. This sequence encodes CASSFSAAWEHQETQYF.

As to this clone: Different DNA sequences within this sample yield the same CDR3. The J gene is TRBJ2-1, the V gene TRBV9; 8 nucleotides match TRBD2. Germline V gives CDR1 SGDLS, CDR2 YYNGEE. CDR3 length: 15 amino acids. V lost 3 bases, J lost 0 bases, and 2 bases stayed unmatched. The CDR3 region has the DNA TGTGCCAGCAGCGGCGGGGGGAGCTCCTACAATGAGCAGTTCTTC. Protein: CASSGGGSSYNEQFF.

J is TRBJ1-5 and V is TRBV4-2; 8 bases fit TRBD1. Unmatched junction bases numbered 10, after V lost 3 bases and J lost 6 bases. The CDR3 covers 16 residues. Germline CDR1 and CDR2: LGHNA and YNFKEQ. The CDR3 sequence: CASSQGEDRVGQPQHF. CDR3 bases: TGTGCCAGCAGCCAGGGGGAGGACAGGGTCGGTCAGCCCCAGCATTTT.